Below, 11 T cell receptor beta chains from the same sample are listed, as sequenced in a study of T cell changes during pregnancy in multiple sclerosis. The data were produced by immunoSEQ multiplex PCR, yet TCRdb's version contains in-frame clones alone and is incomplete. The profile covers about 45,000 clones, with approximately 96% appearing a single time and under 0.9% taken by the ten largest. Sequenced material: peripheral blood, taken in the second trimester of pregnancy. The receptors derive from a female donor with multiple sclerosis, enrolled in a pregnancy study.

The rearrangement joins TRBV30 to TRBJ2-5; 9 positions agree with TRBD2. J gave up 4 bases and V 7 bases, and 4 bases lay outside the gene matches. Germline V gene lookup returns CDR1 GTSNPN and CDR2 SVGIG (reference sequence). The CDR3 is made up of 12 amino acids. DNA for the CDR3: TGTGCCTCTTCAGCGGGAGGAGAGACCCAGTACTTC. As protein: CASSAGGETQYF.

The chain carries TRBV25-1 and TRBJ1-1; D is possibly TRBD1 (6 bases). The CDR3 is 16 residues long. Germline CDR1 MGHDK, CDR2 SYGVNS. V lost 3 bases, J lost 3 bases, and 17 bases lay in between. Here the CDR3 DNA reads TGTGCCAGCAGTGACCACATTTCGGGGGGGCACACTGAAGCTTTCTTT. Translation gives CASSDHISGGHTEAFF.

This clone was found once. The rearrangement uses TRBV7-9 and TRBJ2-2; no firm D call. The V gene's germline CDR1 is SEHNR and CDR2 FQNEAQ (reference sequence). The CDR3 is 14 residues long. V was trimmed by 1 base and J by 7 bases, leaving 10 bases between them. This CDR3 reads CASSLVLSSGELFF. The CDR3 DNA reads TGTGCCAGCAGCTTAGTCTTGAGTAGCGGGGAGCTGTTTTTT.

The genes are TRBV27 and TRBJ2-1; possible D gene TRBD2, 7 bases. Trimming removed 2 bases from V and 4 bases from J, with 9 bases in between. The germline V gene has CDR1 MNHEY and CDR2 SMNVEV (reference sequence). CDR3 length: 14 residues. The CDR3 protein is CASSLGGAYNEQFF. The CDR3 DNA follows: TGTGCCAGCAGTTTAGGGGGGGCTTACAATGAGCAGTTCTTC.

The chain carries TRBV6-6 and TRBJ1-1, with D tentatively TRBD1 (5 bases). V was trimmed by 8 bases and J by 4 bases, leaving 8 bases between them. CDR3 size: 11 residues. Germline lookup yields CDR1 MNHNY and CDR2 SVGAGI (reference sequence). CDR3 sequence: CASSQGTEAFF. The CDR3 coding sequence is TGTGCCAGCTCGCAGGGCACTGAAGCTTTCTTT.

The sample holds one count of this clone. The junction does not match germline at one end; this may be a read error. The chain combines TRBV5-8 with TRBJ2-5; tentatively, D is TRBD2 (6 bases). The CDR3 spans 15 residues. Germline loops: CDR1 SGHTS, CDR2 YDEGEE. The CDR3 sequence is CASSLSVGGQEPQYF. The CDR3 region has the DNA TGTGCCAGCAGCTTGAGTGTGGGGGGTCAAGAGCCCCAGTACTTC. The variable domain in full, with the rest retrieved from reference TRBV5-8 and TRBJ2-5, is EAGVTQSPTHLIKTRGQQATLRCSPISGHTSVYWYQQALGLGLQFLLWYDEGEERNRGNFPPRFSGRQFPNYSSELNVNALELEDSALYLCASSLSVGGQEPQYFGPGTRLLVL.

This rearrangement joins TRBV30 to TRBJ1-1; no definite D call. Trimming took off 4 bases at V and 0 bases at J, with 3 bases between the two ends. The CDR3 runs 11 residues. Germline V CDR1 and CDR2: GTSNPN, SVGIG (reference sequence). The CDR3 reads CAWNMNTEAFF. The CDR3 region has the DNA TGTGCCTGGAATATGAACACTGAAGCTTTCTTT.

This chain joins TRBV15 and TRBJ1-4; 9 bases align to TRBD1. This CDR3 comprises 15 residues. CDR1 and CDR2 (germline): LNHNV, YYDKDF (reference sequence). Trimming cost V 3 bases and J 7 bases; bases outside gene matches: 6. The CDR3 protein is CATSSYRGQGEKLFF. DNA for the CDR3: TGTGCCACCAGCAGTTACAGGGGGCAGGGTGAAAAACTGTTTTTT.

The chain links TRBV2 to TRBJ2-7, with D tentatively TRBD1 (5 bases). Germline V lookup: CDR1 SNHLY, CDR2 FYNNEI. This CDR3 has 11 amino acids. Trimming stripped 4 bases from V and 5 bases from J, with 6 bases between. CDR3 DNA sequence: TGTGCCAGCAGTGTGACAGACGAGCAGTACTTC. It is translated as CASSVTDEQYF.

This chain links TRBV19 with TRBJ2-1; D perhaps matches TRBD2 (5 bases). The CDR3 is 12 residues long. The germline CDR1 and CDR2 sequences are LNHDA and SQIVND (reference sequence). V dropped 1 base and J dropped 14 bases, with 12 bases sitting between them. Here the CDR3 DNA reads TGTGCCAGTAGTATAGGTGCAGCGGATAAGTTCTTC. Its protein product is CASSIGAADKFF.

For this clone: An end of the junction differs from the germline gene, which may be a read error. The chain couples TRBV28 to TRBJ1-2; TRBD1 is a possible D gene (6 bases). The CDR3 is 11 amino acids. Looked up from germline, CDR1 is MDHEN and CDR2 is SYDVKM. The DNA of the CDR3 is TGTGCCAGTCACCGGGACACGGTTCACTTTTTC. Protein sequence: CASHRDTVHFF.